What follows is one TCR beta chain and its context. Study processing details: Amplification with reference gene primers provided the estimates of nucleated cell counts. Repertoires were generated with immunoSEQ multiplex PCR, while TCRdb's copy carries only in-frame clones and drops some. The V and J calls and the clone size are those of that table, but D and trimming were determined from the DNA. This table holds 65,000 to 90,000 clones, 80% to 85% found once. The germline CDR1 and CDR2 sequences are LGHNT and FRNRAP. The CDR3 consists of 15 residues. V was pared by 2 bases and J by 3 bases, with 11 bases between. The sample originates from a study of blood T cell repertoires in COVID-19. At the level of the study: There were acute and convalescent COVID-19 samples, and they came from the United States, Italy and Spain. The cDNA or gDNA used as material had been derived from T cells, B-cell-depleted T cells, or PBMCs.

Sequencing used peripheral blood. The sequence was collected from a human donor in a cohort sampled during active COVID-19. This chain connects TRBV12-5 to TRBJ1-5, with D hard to call. CDR3 DNA sequence: TGTGCTAGTGGTTTGAGTCAACTACTCAATCAGCCCCAGCATTTT. It encodes CASGLSQLLNQPQHF.